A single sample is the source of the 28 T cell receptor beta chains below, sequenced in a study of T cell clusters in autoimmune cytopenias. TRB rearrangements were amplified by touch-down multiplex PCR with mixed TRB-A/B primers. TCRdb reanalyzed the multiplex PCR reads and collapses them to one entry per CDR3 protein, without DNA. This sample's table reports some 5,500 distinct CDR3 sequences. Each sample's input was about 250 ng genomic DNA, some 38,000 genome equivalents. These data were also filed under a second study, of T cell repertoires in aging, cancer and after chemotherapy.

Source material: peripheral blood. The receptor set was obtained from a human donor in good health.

CDR3 amino acids: CASTYPGRGEAFF. The chain links TRBV12-3 or TRBV12-4 to TRBJ1-1; checking the TCRdb D call of TRBD1 is not possible without DNA. CDR3 length: 13 residues.

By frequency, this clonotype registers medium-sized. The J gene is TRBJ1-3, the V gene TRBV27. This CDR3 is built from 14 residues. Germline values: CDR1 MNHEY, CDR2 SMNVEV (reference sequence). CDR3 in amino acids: CASSLRLGGNTIYF.

CDR3 loop: CASTPGLAGGIAKNIQYF. The rearrangement uses TRBV6-5 and TRBJ2-4; the D gene TCRdb calls, TRBD2, cannot be checked with no DNA. CDR3 length equals 18 residues. From germline, CDR1 is MNHEY and CDR2 SVGAGI.

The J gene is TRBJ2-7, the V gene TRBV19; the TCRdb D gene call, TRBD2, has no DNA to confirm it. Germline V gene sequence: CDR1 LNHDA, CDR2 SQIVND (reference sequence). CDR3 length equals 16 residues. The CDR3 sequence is CASSLGLAGAGYEQYF.

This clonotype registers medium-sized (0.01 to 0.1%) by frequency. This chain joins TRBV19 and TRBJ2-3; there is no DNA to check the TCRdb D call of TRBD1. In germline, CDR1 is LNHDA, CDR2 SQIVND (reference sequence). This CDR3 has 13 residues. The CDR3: CASSRQLTDTQYF.

CDR3 residues: CASNVAGGPYEQYF. The chain uses TRBV12-3 or TRBV12-4 and TRBJ2-7; lacking DNA, the TRBD2 call made by TCRdb goes unchecked. The CDR3 has 14 amino acids.

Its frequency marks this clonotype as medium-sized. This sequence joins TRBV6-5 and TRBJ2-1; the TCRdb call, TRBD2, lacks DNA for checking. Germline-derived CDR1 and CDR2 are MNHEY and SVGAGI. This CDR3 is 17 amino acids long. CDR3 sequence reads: CASSYSGGGSGHNEQFF.

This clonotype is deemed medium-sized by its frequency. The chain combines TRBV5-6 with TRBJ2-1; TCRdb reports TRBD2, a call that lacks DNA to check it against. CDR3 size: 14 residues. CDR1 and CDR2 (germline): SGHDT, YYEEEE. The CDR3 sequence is CASSRLAGYNEQFF.

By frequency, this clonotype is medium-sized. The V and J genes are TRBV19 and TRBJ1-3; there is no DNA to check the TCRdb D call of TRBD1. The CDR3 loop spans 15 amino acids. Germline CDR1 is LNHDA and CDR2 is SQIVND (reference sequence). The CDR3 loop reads CASSKGTGTGNTIYF.

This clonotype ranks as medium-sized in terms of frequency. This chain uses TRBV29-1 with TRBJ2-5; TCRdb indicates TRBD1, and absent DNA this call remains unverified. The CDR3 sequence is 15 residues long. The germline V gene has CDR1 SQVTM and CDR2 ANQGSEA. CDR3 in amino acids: CSVAVLGAYQETQYF.

CDR3 sequence: CASRGTTRFSYEQYF. The chain couples TRBV12-3 or TRBV12-4 to TRBJ2-7; TCRdb outputs TRBD1, but without DNA this stays unchecked. CDR3 length: 15 amino acids.

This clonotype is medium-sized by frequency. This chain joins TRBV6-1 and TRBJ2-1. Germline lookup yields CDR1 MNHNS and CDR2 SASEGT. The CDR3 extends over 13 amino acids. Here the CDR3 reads CASSARLYNEQFF.

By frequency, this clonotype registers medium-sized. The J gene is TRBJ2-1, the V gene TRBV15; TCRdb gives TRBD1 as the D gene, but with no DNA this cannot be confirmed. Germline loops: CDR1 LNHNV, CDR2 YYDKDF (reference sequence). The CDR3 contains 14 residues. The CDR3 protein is CATLPGGLYNEQFF.

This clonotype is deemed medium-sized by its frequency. CDR3 protein: CATSRDREREQYF. V usage is TRBV15 and J usage is TRBJ2-7; TCRdb picks TRBD1, but there is no DNA to check that call. Per the germline V gene, CDR1 is LNHNV and CDR2 is YYDKDF (reference sequence). The CDR3 covers 13 residues.

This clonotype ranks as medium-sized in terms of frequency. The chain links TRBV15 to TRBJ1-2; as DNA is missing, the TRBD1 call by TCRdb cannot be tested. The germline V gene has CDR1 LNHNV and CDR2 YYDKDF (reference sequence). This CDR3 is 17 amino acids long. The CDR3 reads CATSRVISGQGANGYTF.

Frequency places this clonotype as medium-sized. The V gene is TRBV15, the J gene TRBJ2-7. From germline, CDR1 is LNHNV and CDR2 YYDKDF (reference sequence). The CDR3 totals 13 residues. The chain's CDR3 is CATSRGSSYEQYF.

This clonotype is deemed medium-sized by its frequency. CDR3 sequence: CASSPRLAGGTDTQYF. The V call is TRBV5-4, the J call TRBJ2-3; lacking DNA, the TRBD2 call made by TCRdb goes unchecked. Germline CDR1 is SGHNT and CDR2 is YYREEE (reference sequence). The CDR3 consists of 16 residues.

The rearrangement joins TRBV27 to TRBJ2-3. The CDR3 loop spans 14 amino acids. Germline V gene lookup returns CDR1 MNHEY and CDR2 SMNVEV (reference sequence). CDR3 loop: CASSPEPEGWAQYF.

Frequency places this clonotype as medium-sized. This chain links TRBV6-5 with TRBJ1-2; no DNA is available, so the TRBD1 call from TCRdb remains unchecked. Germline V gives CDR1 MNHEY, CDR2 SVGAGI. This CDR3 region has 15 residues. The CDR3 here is CASSYSDRLRYGYTF.

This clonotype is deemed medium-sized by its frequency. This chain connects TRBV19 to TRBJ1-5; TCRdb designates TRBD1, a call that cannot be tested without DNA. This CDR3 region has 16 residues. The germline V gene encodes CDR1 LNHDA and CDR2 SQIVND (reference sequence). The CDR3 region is CASSIALGGGNQPQHF. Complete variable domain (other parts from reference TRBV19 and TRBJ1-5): DGGITQSPKYLFRKEGQNVTLSCEQNLNHDAMYWYRQDPGQGLRLIYYSQIVNDFQKGDIAEGYSVSREKKESFPLTVTSAQKNPTAFYLCASSIALGGGNQPQHFGDGTRLSIL.

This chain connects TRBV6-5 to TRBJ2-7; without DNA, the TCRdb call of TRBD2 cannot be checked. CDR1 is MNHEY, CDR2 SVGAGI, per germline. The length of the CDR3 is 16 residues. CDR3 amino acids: CASSYGIGGLPYEQYF.

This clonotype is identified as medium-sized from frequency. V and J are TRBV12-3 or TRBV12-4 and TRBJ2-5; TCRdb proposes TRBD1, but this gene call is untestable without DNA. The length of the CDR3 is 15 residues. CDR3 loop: CASSFFQGIGETQYF.

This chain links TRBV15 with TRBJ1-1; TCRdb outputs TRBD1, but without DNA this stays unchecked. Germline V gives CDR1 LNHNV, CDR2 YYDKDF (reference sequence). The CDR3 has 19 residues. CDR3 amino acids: CATSRGTGGESYGNTEAFF.

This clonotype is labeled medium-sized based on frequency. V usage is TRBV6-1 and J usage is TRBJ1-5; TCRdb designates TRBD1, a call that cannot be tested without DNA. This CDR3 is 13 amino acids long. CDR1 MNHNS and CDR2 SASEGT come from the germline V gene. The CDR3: CASSGGRGQPQHF.

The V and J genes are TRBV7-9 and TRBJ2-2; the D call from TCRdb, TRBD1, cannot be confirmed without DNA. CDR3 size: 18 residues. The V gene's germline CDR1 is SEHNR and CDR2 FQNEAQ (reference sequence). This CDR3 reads CASSSPPPGGANTGELFF.

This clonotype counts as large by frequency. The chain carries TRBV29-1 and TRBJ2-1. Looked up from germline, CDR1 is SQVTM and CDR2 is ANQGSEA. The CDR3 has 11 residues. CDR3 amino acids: CSVTPNNEQFF.

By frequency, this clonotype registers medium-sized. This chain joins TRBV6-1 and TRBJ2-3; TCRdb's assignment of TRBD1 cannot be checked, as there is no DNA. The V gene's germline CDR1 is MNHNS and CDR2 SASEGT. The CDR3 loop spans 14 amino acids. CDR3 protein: CASTQGGFTDTQYF.

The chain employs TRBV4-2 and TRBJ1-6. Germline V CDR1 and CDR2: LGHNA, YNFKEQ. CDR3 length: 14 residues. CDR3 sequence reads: CASSQDDGVSPLHF.